These 20 T cell receptor beta chains were sequenced from one sample in a study of blood T cell repertoires in COVID-19. TCRdb's copy holds only in-frame clones and misses some; the assay was immunoSEQ multiplex PCR. This table has some 200,000 clones, around four fifths appearing once. Specimen: peripheral blood. The source is a man in his 60s with COVID-19, enrolled during active disease.

The chain is built from TRBV7-7 and TRBJ2-2; TRBD2 aligns across 9 bases. CDR1 and CDR2 from the germline V gene are SSHAT and FNYEAQ (reference sequence). J gave up 2 bases and V 5 bases, and 6 bases lay outside the gene matches. This CDR3 region has 16 residues. In DNA, the CDR3 is TGTGCCAGCAGCGCCGGCCTAGCGGGAAACACCGGGGAGCTGTTTTTT. This translates into CASSAGLAGNTGELFF.

The chain recombines TRBV7-6 with TRBJ2-7, with D tentatively TRBD1 (5 bases). Germline lookup yields CDR1 SGHVS and CDR2 FNYEAQ. The CDR3 is 13 amino acids. Trimming cost V 5 bases and J 3 bases, with 11 bases left between them. The CDR3 here is CASSIGQNYEQYF. CDR3 nucleotides: TGTGCCAGCAGCATCGGACAAAACTACGAGCAGTACTTC. Filled out from reference TRBV7-6 and TRBJ2-7, the complete variable domain reads GAGVSQSPRYKVTKRGQDVALRCDPISGHVSLYWYRQALGQGPEFLTYFNYEAQQDKSGLPNDRFSAERPEGSISTLTIQRTEQRDSAMYRCASSIGQNYEQYFGPGTRLTVT.

The rearrangement uses TRBV19 and TRBJ1-2; 7 bases are shared with TRBD1. Germline V gene sequence: CDR1 LNHDA, CDR2 SQIVND (reference sequence). The CDR3 is 16 residues long. With V trimmed by 3 bases and J by 1 base, 8 bases remained unmatched. The CDR3 loop is CASSIRGTDINYGYTF. The CDR3 region has the DNA TGTGCCAGTAGTATCCGCGGGACAGATATTAACTATGGCTACACCTTC.

The chain uses TRBV14 and TRBJ2-1, with D unclear. V was cut by 2 bases and J by 5 bases, with 10 bases left in between. CDR1 is SGHDN and CDR2 is FVKESK in the germline V gene. The length of the CDR3 is 14 residues. DNA of the CDR3: TGTGCCAGCAGCCAACTTGGCGGCAACAATGAGCAGTTCTTC. Translated: CASSQLGGNNEQFF.

This sequence joins TRBV2 and TRBJ2-2, with TRBD1 as a possible D gene (6 bases). V lost 4 bases and J 3 bases, leaving 24 bases between the germline ends. This CDR3 is 19 amino acids long. The germline V gene encodes CDR1 SNHLY and CDR2 FYNNEI. DNA of the CDR3: TGTGCCAGCAGTGTCAACCTGAGGGGCAGGGGATTGGACACCGGGGAGCTGTTTTTT. Protein: CASSVNLRGRGLDTGELFF.

The chain has TRBV5-4 and TRBJ2-7; D might be TRBD1 (5 bases). V was trimmed by 2 bases and J by 1 base, leaving 7 bases between them. CDR1 and CDR2 from the germline V gene are SGHNT and YYREEE (reference sequence). The CDR3 sequence is 13 residues long. This chain's CDR3 is CASSLDRSYEQYF. CDR3 DNA sequence: TGTGCCAGCAGCTTAGACAGATCCTACGAGCAGTACTTC.

V is TRBV5-1 and J is TRBJ1-2; D gene uncertain. Between the trimmed V and J ends, which lost 3 bases and 4 bases, there was a span of 16 bases. The CDR3 runs 15 residues. Germline loops: CDR1 SGHRS, CDR2 YFSETQ. The CDR3 spells CASSSLLADSYGYTF. For the CDR3, the DNA is TGCGCCAGCAGCTCCCTCCTGGCGGATTCCTATGGCTACACCTTC. Based on the CDR3 plus reference TRBV5-1 and TRBJ1-2, the full variable domain is KAGVTQTPRYLIKTRGQQVTLSCSPISGHRSVSWYQQTPGQGLQFLFEYFSETQRNKGNFPGRFSGRQFSNSRSEMNVSTLELGDSALYLCASSSLLADSYGYTFGSGTRLTVV.

In the case of this clone: A read error may account for a junction end that differs from germline. The CDR3 here is CASSLMRAGNTGAFF. CDR3 nucleotide sequence: TGTGCCAGCAGCTTAATGCGGGCCGGGAACACTGGAGCTTTCTTT. The V and J genes are TRBV7-2 and TRBJ1-1; no reliable D call. Germline V gene data show CDR1 as SGHTA and CDR2 as FQGNSA. This CDR3 region has 15 residues.

The chain combines TRBV11-3 with TRBJ2-2, with a possible D match to TRBD1 (8 bases). Germline V lookup: CDR1 SGHNT, CDR2 YENEEA. The V end lost 5 bases, the J end lost 5 bases, and 15 bases lay between the germline ends. The CDR3 contains 15 residues. This chain's CDR3 is CASSTGGGKTGELFF. The CDR3 DNA sequence: TGTGCCAGCAGCACAGGGGGGGGTAAAACCGGGGAGCTGTTTTTT. Full variable domain (rest looked up from reference TRBV11-3 and TRBJ2-2): EAGVVQSPRYKIIEKKQPVAFWCNPISGHNTLYWYLQNLGQGPELLIRYENEEAVDDSQLPKDRFSAERLKGVDSTLKIQPAELGDSAVYLCASSTGGGKTGELFFGEGSRLTVL.

The chain links TRBV10-3 to TRBJ1-2, with D possibly TRBD1 on 6 matching bases. CDR1 is ENHRY, CDR2 SYGVKD, per germline. V lost 0 bases and J 4 bases, leaving 6 bases between the germline ends. The CDR3 consists of 13 residues. The CDR3 sequence is CAISESGGYGYTF. The CDR3 DNA reads as TGTGCCATCAGTGAGTCAGGGGGCTATGGCTACACCTTC.

The chain has TRBV9 and TRBJ1-1; 9 bases fit TRBD1. Germline lookup yields CDR1 SGDLS and CDR2 YYNGEE. Trimming removed 4 bases from V and 4 bases from J; junction bases left unmatched: 5. CDR3 length equals 14 residues. DNA for the CDR3: TGTGCCAGCAGCCCGACAGGGGGGTTCACTGAAGCTTTCTTT. Protein product: CASSPTGGFTEAFF.

V is TRBV28 and J is TRBJ2-1; weak D call: TRBD1 (6 bases). The CDR3 runs 16 residues. The germline V gene has CDR1 MDHEN and CDR2 SYDVKM. Trimming shortened V by 3 bases and J by 4 bases, and 16 bases separated the two germline ends. CDR3 coding DNA: TGTGCCAGCAGTTTTCACAGGGCACCTTCTTACAATGAGCAGTTCTTC. Translation: CASSFHRAPSYNEQFF.

This clone has only a few counts. V gene TRBV4-3 combines with J gene TRBJ1-5, with 7 bases identical to TRBD1. The trim removed 5 bases at V and 4 bases at J, leaving 5 bases unmatched. The length of the CDR3 is 14 residues. Germline assignment: CDR1 LGHNA and CDR2 YSLEER. This CDR3 reads CASSSGTVNQPQHF. The CDR3 nucleotides read TGCGCCAGCAGCTCCGGGACAGTAAATCAGCCCCAGCATTTT.

This sequence joins TRBV6-6 and TRBJ1-2, with D maybe TRBD1 (5 bases). Germline loops: CDR1 MNHNY, CDR2 SVGAGI (reference sequence). This CDR3 contains 14 residues. With 3 bases removed from V and 2 bases from J, the gap between germline ends came to 10 bases. CDR3 sequence reads: CASSYSRQNYGYTF. CDR3 DNA: TGTGCCAGCAGTTATTCCCGACAGAACTATGGCTACACCTTC.

CDR3 DNA: TGTGCCAGTAGTATGGTAGGAGGTTCCCTATTGAACACTGAAGCTTTCTTT. Its translation is CASSMVGGSLLNTEAFF. The chain has TRBV19 and TRBJ1-1; D unresolved. The CDR3 spans 17 residues. Germline CDR1 is LNHDA and CDR2 is SQIVND (reference sequence). The V and J ends lost 3 bases and 0 bases respectively, with 17 bases between them.

Comment on this clone: The junction departs from the called germline gene at one end, perhaps through a read error. The chain recombines TRBV11-2 with TRBJ1-1; the D gene is possibly TRBD1 (5 bases). Germline CDR1 and CDR2: SGHAT and FQNNGV. This CDR3 is built from 16 residues. The CDR3, as DNA: TGTGCCAGCAGCTTAGACACCCCGGGGGTGAACAGTGAAGCTTTCTTT. Its protein is CASSLDTPGVNSEAFF.

The chain is built from TRBV4-3 and TRBJ1-2, with TRBD1 as a possible D gene (6 bases). V gave up 5 bases and J gave up 2 bases, with 15 bases separating them. This CDR3 has 15 residues. Germline CDR1 LGHNA, CDR2 YSLEER. The CDR3 coding sequence is TGCGCCAGCAGCAAAGTTGGGGGCCTAAACTATGGCTACACCTTC. Protein: CASSKVGGLNYGYTF.

The chain employs TRBV11-3 and TRBJ1-1, with no clear D. The CDR3 loop spans 15 amino acids. Per germline, CDR1 SGHNT and CDR2 YENEEA. Trimming shortened V by 0 bases and J by 5 bases, and 13 bases separated the two germline ends. The CDR3 is CASSLDSGRGTEAFF. The CDR3, as DNA: TGTGCCAGCAGCTTAGACTCAGGTCGGGGTACTGAAGCTTTCTTT.

The chain carries TRBV20-1 and TRBJ2-1; TRBD1 agrees at 9 bases. V gave up 3 bases and J gave up 2 bases; unmatched junction bases: 5. In germline, CDR1 is DFQATT, CDR2 SNEGSKA (reference sequence). CDR3 size: 15 residues. CDR3 residues: CSASSGQGAYNEQFF. Written as DNA, the CDR3 is TGCAGTGCTAGTTCGGGACAGGGTGCCTACAATGAGCAGTTCTTC.

The V and J genes are TRBV11-2 and TRBJ2-1; 16 bases agree with TRBD2. Germline loops: CDR1 SGHAT, CDR2 FQNNGV. The CDR3 has 15 residues. V lost 5 bases to trimming and J lost 12 bases; unmatched junction nucleotides: 7. CDR3 in amino acids: CASSRVGLAGGGQFF. The DNA for the CDR3 is TGTGCCAGCAGCCGGGTGGGACTAGCGGGAGGGGGGCAGTTCTTC.